This T cell receptor (beta chain) was sequenced during a study of PD-1 blockade in classical Hodgkin lymphoma. General study results and limits: Reported findings placed baseline TCR diversity lower in newly diagnosed patients (compared with healthy donors). Excluded were patients who started nivolumab under 1 year after ASCT, a group that had lower diversity.

The method was immunoSEQ multiplex PCR; TCRdb's version includes in-frame clones alone and lacks a portion of them. The sample holds roughly 100,000 clones, approximately 90% seen once. The germline V gene encodes CDR1 SGHDT and CDR2 YYEEEE. The V and J ends lost 4 bases and 10 bases, in that order; junction bases with no gene match: 13. The CDR3 totals 14 residues. This clone was seen once. Its antigen is not identified. All the patients suffered relapse after autologous stem cell transplantation, and brentuximab vedotin exposure differed. V is TRBV5-6 and J is TRBJ1-1; 7 bases agree with TRBD1. The clonotype was recovered from a human donor with classical Hodgkin lymphoma. The sequencing used peripheral blood mononuclear cells (PBMCs), collected before the second cycle of nivolumab. CDR3 sequence (DNA): TGTGCCAGCAGCCCAGCAGGGGGGAGTGAGTCAGCTTTCTTT. It encodes CASSPAGGSESAFF.